The next 20 T cell receptor beta chains were all read from a single sample in a study of blood T cell repertoires in COVID-19. Sequencing was performed with immunoSEQ multiplex PCR; in TCRdb, only in-frame clones are kept and a portion is missing. This sample has 97,000 or so clones, with around four fifths found just once. The sequenced sample was peripheral blood. All receptors come from a man aged 35-49 years with active or convalescent COVID-19.

The chain employs TRBV12-3 or TRBV12-4 and TRBJ1-3; no clear D gene. This CDR3 is built from 13 residues. The V end was cut by 7 bases, the J end by 2 bases, with 9 bases between. CDR3 in amino acids: CASNPRAGNTIYF. CDR3 DNA: TGTGCCAGCAACCCCCGAGCTGGAAACACCATATATTTT.

V gene TRBV6-4 combines with J gene TRBJ2-3, with TRBD2 matching 11 bases. There are 15 residues in the CDR3. Germline CDR1 is MRHNA and CDR2 is SNTAGT. V shed 0 bases and J 4 bases; nucleotides not matched to a gene: 0. Written as DNA, the CDR3 is TGTGCCAGCAGTGACTCTAGCGGGGGGGCAGATACGCAGTATTTT. This encodes CASSDSSGGADTQYF.

This clone was detected a few times. This chain links TRBV27 with TRBJ1-1, with TRBD1 matching 7 bases. V shed 8 bases and J 2 bases; nucleotides not matched to a gene: 5. Germline-derived CDR1 and CDR2 are MNHEY and SMNVEV (reference sequence). This CDR3 spans 13 amino acids. The CDR3 region is CASVGDRNTEAFF. The CDR3 DNA follows: TGTGCCAGCGTCGGGGACAGAAACACTGAAGCTTTCTTT.

This chain joins TRBV11-2 and TRBJ1-1; D possibly corresponds to TRBD1 (6 bases). Trimming took off 0 bases at V and 11 bases at J, with 19 bases between the two ends. The CDR3 runs 15 residues. The germline V gene encodes CDR1 SGHAT and CDR2 FQNNGV. The CDR3 is CASSLDRGQHSPAFF. For the CDR3, the DNA is TGTGCCAGCAGCTTAGATAGGGGACAACACTCTCCGGCTTTCTTT.

This chain uses TRBV28 with TRBJ2-4; 10 nucleotides agree with TRBD1. The germline gives CDR1 MDHEN, CDR2 SYDVKM. With V trimmed by 6 bases and J by 0 bases, 11 bases remained unmatched. There are 18 residues in the CDR3. For the CDR3, the DNA is TGTGCCAGCAGCGTGACCGGGACAGGGGTCCTAGCCAAAAACATTCAGTACTTC. It yields the protein CASSVTGTGVLAKNIQYF.

As regards this clone: A read error may produce the germline difference seen at one junction end. The CDR3, as DNA: TGTGCTAGCAGTTCCTCGGGGGGCACTACTGACAATGAGCAGTTCTTC. Protein sequence: CASSSSGGTTDNEQFF. This sequence joins TRBV7-7 and TRBJ2-1, with D possibly TRBD2 on 7 matching bases. This CDR3 has 16 residues. Germline V gene data show CDR1 as SSHAT and CDR2 as FNYEAQ (reference sequence).

This clone appeared a single time. CDR3: CASSVGQGSSQPQHF. The CDR3 DNA sequence: TGTGCCAGCAGCGTGGGACAGGGGTCGAGTCAGCCCCAGCATTTT. The chain links TRBV9 to TRBJ1-5; 10 bases align to TRBD1. Germline trimming cut 2 bases from V and 6 bases from J; bases unmatched to any gene: 5. Germline V gene sequence: CDR1 SGDLS, CDR2 YYNGEE. The CDR3 has 15 residues.

This clone was found a few times. The chain couples TRBV2 to TRBJ2-2; 7 bases are shared with TRBD1. V trimming: 3 bases; J trimming: 6 bases; junction bases outside the gene matches: 7. This CDR3 has 15 amino acids. CDR1 is SNHLY, CDR2 FYNNEI, per germline. The CDR3 protein is CASSDRGMIAGELFF. The CDR3 bases are TGTGCCAGCAGTGACAGGGGGATGATCGCCGGGGAGCTGTTTTTT.

The chain employs TRBV29-1 and TRBJ1-1; 10 positions match TRBD1. V gave up 7 bases and J gave up 6 bases; unmatched junction bases: 5. Looked up from germline, CDR1 is SQVTM and CDR2 is ANQGSEA. The CDR3 length is 12 residues. CDR3 in amino acids: CSAPGQGSEAFF. The CDR3 DNA is TGCAGCGCTCCGGGACAGGGGTCTGAAGCTTTCTTT. Full variable domain (rest looked up from reference TRBV29-1 and TRBJ1-1): SAVISQKPSRDICQRGTSLTIQCQVDSQVTMMFWYRQQPGQSLTLIATANQGSEATYESGFVIDKFPISRPNLTFSTLTVSNMSPEDSSIYLCSAPGQGSEAFFGQGTRLTVV.

The CDR3 DNA sequence: TGTGCCAGCCAACAGGGGGGTGGAAACACCATATATTTT. Translation: CASQQGGGNTIYF. The gene calls are TRBV3-1 (or the pseudogene TRBV3-2) and TRBJ1-3; TRBD1 matches 8 bases. This CDR3 is 13 amino acids long. CDR1 is LGHDT, CDR2 YNNKEL, per germline (reference sequence). J gave up 3 bases and V 8 bases, and 3 bases lay outside the gene matches.

The gene calls are TRBV30 and TRBJ2-7; TRBD2 aligns across 9 bases. The CDR3 runs 13 residues. Germline V gene lookup returns CDR1 GTSNPN and CDR2 SVGIG (reference sequence). V dropped 3 bases and J dropped 3; count of bases not matched to a gene: 3. The CDR3 nucleotides are TGTGCCTGGAGACTAGCGGGCGTCTACGAGCAGTACTTC. Translated: CAWRLAGVYEQYF.

The chain carries TRBV5-3 and TRBJ1-2, with D possibly being TRBD1 (5 bases). TRBV5-3 is designated an ORF whose function remains uncertain. The CDR3 loop spans 14 amino acids. Trimming removed 9 bases from V and 0 bases from J, with 15 bases in between. The CDR3 coding sequence is TGTGCCATCTTTGGGGGGGAAGCTAACTATGGCTACACCTTC. This sequence encodes CAIFGGEANYGYTF.

This rearrangement joins TRBV5-4 to TRBJ2-1; 7 bases agree with TRBD2. From germline, CDR1 is SGHNT and CDR2 YYREEE (reference sequence). The CDR3 covers 15 residues. With V trimmed by 3 bases and J by 5 bases, 8 bases remained unmatched. The CDR3 is CASSYGGTKNNEQFF. CDR3 bases: TGTGCCAGCAGCTACGGGGGGACTAAAAACAATGAGCAGTTCTTC.

J is TRBJ1-6 and V is TRBV4-1; 7 positions match TRBD1. Trimming took 10 bases from V and 8 from J; bases not matched to a gene: 8. The germline V gene encodes CDR1 MGHRA and CDR2 YSYEKL. The CDR3 is 13 residues long. The CDR3: CAITTGEDSPLHF. The CDR3 nucleotides read TGCGCCATCACTACAGGGGAGGATTCACCCCTCCACTTT.

The CDR3 sequence: CASRFRATNEKLFF. CDR3 sequence (DNA): TGTGCAAGTCGCTTTAGAGCAACTAATGAAAAACTGTTTTTT. The chain links TRBV12-2 to TRBJ1-4. TRBV12-2 is a known pseudogene. This CDR3 is built from 14 residues.

This sequence joins TRBV6-4 and TRBJ1-1; possible D gene TRBD1, 6 bases. Trimming took 6 bases from V and 5 from J, leaving 13 bases between them. Germline V gene sequence: CDR1 MRHNA, CDR2 SNTAGT. The CDR3 consists of 13 residues. In nucleotides, the CDR3 is TGTGCCAGCAGCCGACAGGCGGCAACTGAAGCTTTCTTT. Translation: CASSRQAATEAFF.

This rearrangement joins TRBV10-3 to TRBJ2-7, with 7 bases matching TRBD2. V gave up 4 bases and J gave up 0 bases; unmatched junction bases: 6. The CDR3 has 15 amino acids. Germline CDR1 reads ENHRY; CDR2 reads SYGVKD. This CDR3 reads CAISVRAGNSYEQYF. CDR3 bases: TGTGCCATCAGTGTTAGAGCGGGGAACTCCTACGAGCAGTACTTC.

The gene calls are TRBV9 and TRBJ1-6; D might be TRBD1 (5 bases). The V end lost 2 bases, the J end lost 3 bases, and 12 bases lay between the germline ends. CDR3 length: 16 residues. The germline gives CDR1 SGDLS, CDR2 YYNGEE. The CDR3 region has the DNA TGTGCCAGCAGCGTTTCGGAGGGACTCTATAATTCACCCCTCCACTTT. This sequence encodes CASSVSEGLYNSPLHF. Full variable domain (rest looked up from reference TRBV9 and TRBJ1-6): DSGVTQTPKHLITATGQRVTLRCSPRSGDLSVYWYQQSLDQGLQFLIQYYNGEERAKGNILERFSAQQFPDLHSELNLSSLELGDSALYFCASSVSEGLYNSPLHFGNGTRLTVT.

The J gene is TRBJ1-1, the V gene TRBV27, with TRBD1 matching over 9 bases. Looked up from germline, CDR1 is MNHEY and CDR2 is SMNVEV (reference sequence). Losses at the gene ends were 4 bases for V and 4 bases for J; bases not matched to a gene: 4. CDR3 length: 14 residues. The chain's CDR3 is CASSSQTGGTEAFF. CDR3 sequence (DNA): TGTGCCAGCAGTTCACAGACAGGGGGCACTGAAGCTTTCTTT.

This rearrangement joins TRBV3-1 (or the pseudogene TRBV3-2) to TRBJ1-6; 8 positions match TRBD1. The V segment lost 1 base and the J segment 9 bases; nucleotides outside the gene matches: 5. Per germline, CDR1 LGHDT and CDR2 YNNKEL (reference sequence). The CDR3 runs to 15 residues. The CDR3 protein is CASSQGVTGVSPLHF. The CDR3 coding sequence is TGTGCCAGCAGCCAAGGGGTGACAGGGGTTTCACCCCTCCACTTT.